Here is one T cell receptor beta chain with its context. In the source study's methods: Reference gene primer amplification in the assay estimated nucleated cell counts. Data came from immunoSEQ multiplex PCR; TCRdb stores just in-frame clones and leaves some out. The D gene and trimming were derived from the DNA, and the V and J assignments and clone size from that table. Of about 180,000 clones in the sample, around four fifths were seen once. The data were obtained in a study of blood T cell repertoires in COVID-19. As for the study in general: Sites in the United States, Italy and Spain provided acute and convalescent COVID-19 samples. Nucleic acid was either cDNA or gDNA, and it came from T cells, B-cell-depleted T cells, or PBMCs.

Germline assignment: CDR1 SGHNT and CDR2 YYREEE (reference sequence). The V and J ends lost 7 bases and 7 bases, in that order; junction bases with no gene match: 8. This CDR3 is 14 amino acids long. Seattle cases were enrolled at active infection and followed longitudinally. Sequencing was done on a sample of peripheral blood. The genes are TRBV5-4 and TRBJ1-2; 12 bases are shared with TRBD1. This clonotype was sampled from a woman in her 70s with COVID-19, enrolled during active disease. CDR3 nucleotides: TGTGCCAGCCGGTTGGGACAGGGGGCGCCTGGCTACACCTTC. It is translated as CASRLGQGAPGYTF.